The 26 T cell receptor beta chains below all came from one sample that was sequenced in a study of OX40 agonist ivuxolimab in advanced cancers. Profiling relied on immunoSEQ multiplex PCR, and the TCRdb table lists in-frame clones only, not all of them. Of roughly 53,000 clones in the sample, 90% were seen once. This sample comprised CD4+ or CD8+ T cells sorted from blood, obtained in a trial of the OX40 agonist ivuxolimab. The receptors shown here come from an adult with an advanced solid tumor such as melanoma, head and neck, liver or kidney cancer.

The gene calls are TRBV7-2 and TRBJ2-7, with D hard to call. Germline assignment: CDR1 SGHTA and CDR2 FQGNSA. The V end was cut by 5 bases, the J end by 0 bases, with 11 bases between. The CDR3 is 14 residues long. The chain's CDR3 is CASSPRIVSYEQYF. In DNA, the CDR3 is TGTGCCAGCAGCCCACGGATTGTCTCCTACGAGCAGTACTTC. Filled out from reference TRBV7-2 and TRBJ2-7, the complete variable domain reads GAGVSQSPSNKVTEKGKDVELRCDPISGHTALYWYRQSLGQGLEFLIYFQGNSAPDKSGLPSDRFSAERTGGSVSTLTIQRTQQEDSAVYLCASSPRIVSYEQYFGPGTRLTVT.

The chain uses TRBV7-2 and TRBJ1-2; 9 nucleotides align to TRBD1. This CDR3 has 15 amino acids. The V and J ends lost 4 bases and 2 bases, in that order; junction bases with no gene match: 5. Germline V lookup: CDR1 SGHTA, CDR2 FQGNSA. The CDR3 loop reads CASSSQTGGNYGYTF. CDR3 sequence (DNA): TGTGCCAGCAGCTCCCAGACAGGGGGGAACTATGGCTACACCTTC.

The chain recombines TRBV18 with TRBJ1-2; weak D call: TRBD1 (5 bases). V was shortened by 3 bases and J by 0 bases, with 11 bases between the two germline ends. Germline V gene sequence: CDR1 KGHSH, CDR2 LQKENI. CDR3 length: 15 amino acids. The CDR3 is CASSPGQLANYGYTF. The CDR3 DNA reads TGTGCCAGCTCACCCGGACAACTAGCTAACTATGGCTACACCTTC.

The chain employs TRBV30 and TRBJ1-2; D might be TRBD1 (5 bases). Germline V gene lookup returns CDR1 GTSNPN and CDR2 SVGIG (reference sequence). The CDR3 runs 13 residues. V shed 4 bases and J shed 7 bases, with 16 bases lying between them. The DNA of the CDR3 is TGTGCCTGGACCGCCGGACTGGGACGTGGCTACACCTTC. This gives the protein CAWTAGLGRGYTF.

The chain links TRBV28 to TRBJ2-7, with 11 bases aligning to TRBD2. CDR1 and CDR2 (germline): MDHEN, SYDVKM. The J segment lost 6 bases and the V segment lost 6 bases, leaving 4 bases of the junction unmatched. CDR3 length: 13 residues. The CDR3 sequence is CASRGGTSGEQYF. In DNA, the CDR3 is TGTGCCAGCAGGGGTGGGACTAGCGGCGAGCAGTACTTC.

V and J are TRBV28 and TRBJ1-2; D gene uncertain. The CDR3 has 13 residues. Germline CDR1 and CDR2: MDHEN and SYDVKM. Trimming took 4 bases from V and 5 from J, leaving 11 bases between them. The DNA for the CDR3 is TGTGCCAGCAGTTCCATTGACTATTATGGCTACACCTTC. Encoded protein: CASSSIDYYGYTF.

This chain joins TRBV7-9 and TRBJ2-7; D ambiguous. With 1 base removed from V and 6 bases from J, the gap between germline ends came to 7 bases. Germline V gene data show CDR1 as SEHNR and CDR2 as FQNEAQ (reference sequence). This CDR3 has 12 amino acids. CDR3 in DNA: TGTGCCAGCAGCTTAGAAAGGGCCGAGCAGTACTTC. Protein sequence: CASSLERAEQYF.

V usage is TRBV30 and J usage is TRBJ1-4, with D unresolved. The CDR3 consists of 15 residues. Germline V gene sequence: CDR1 GTSNPN, CDR2 SVGIG (reference sequence). V gave up 2 bases and J gave up 5 bases, with 15 bases separating them. The CDR3 region is CAWSMVTVENEKLFF. For the CDR3, the DNA is TGTGCCTGGAGTATGGTGACGGTTGAAAATGAAAAACTGTTTTTT.

V and J are TRBV7-2 and TRBJ2-1; 9 bases are shared with TRBD2. Per the germline V gene, CDR1 is SGHTA and CDR2 is FQGNSA. The CDR3 is 16 amino acids. Trimming cost V 5 bases and J 5 bases; bases outside gene matches: 10. The CDR3 bases are TGTGCCAGCAGCAGTGGCGGGAGGGTATTGGACAATGAGCAGTTCTTC. Protein: CASSSGGRVLDNEQFF.

The V call is TRBV9, the J call TRBJ1-4; D possibly corresponds to TRBD1 (6 bases). This CDR3 region has 15 residues. Germline CDR1 reads SGDLS; CDR2 reads YYNGEE. The V end lost 4 bases, the J end lost 0 bases, and 10 bases lay between the germline ends. The DNA of the CDR3 is TGTGCCAGCAGCCGAAGGGACACAACTAATGAAAAACTGTTTTTT. This encodes CASSRRDTTNEKLFF.

The V gene is TRBV15, the J gene TRBJ2-3; 8 positions match TRBD1. V shed 1 base and J 3 bases; nucleotides not matched to a gene: 0. CDR1 LNHNV and CDR2 YYDKDF come from the germline V gene (reference sequence). The CDR3 runs to 14 residues. CDR3 sequence reads: CATSRGQGTDTQYF. CDR3 bases: TGTGCCACCAGCAGAGGACAGGGGACAGATACGCAGTATTTT.

The gene calls are TRBV6-1 and TRBJ1-5, with 7 bases matching TRBD1. With V trimmed by 5 bases and J by 4 bases, 8 bases remained unmatched. Germline values: CDR1 MNHNS, CDR2 SASEGT. The CDR3 covers 15 residues. CDR3 DNA: TGTGCCAGCAGTTCCGGGACAGCGTATAATCAGCCCCAGCATTTT. It is translated as CASSSGTAYNQPQHF.

The chain joins TRBV20-1 to TRBJ1-1; TRBD1 might be the D (5 bases). V was shortened by 0 bases and J by 7 bases, with 6 bases between the two germline ends. The CDR3 loop spans 11 amino acids. Germline V gene sequence: CDR1 DFQATT, CDR2 SNEGSKA (reference sequence). This CDR3 is CSARDQGEAFF. The CDR3 DNA sequence: TGCAGTGCTAGAGACCAGGGTGAAGCTTTCTTT.

This rearrangement joins TRBV11-3 to TRBJ2-3, with D possibly TRBD2 on 5 matching bases. The germline V gene encodes CDR1 SGHNT and CDR2 YENEEA. There are 14 residues in the CDR3. Trimming took 5 bases from V and 4 from J, leaving 13 bases between them. The CDR3 protein is CASSPRVGADTQYF. CDR3 nucleotide sequence: TGTGCCAGCAGCCCCCGGGTGGGAGCAGATACGCAGTATTTT.

This clone appeared a single time. The rearrangement joins TRBV28 to TRBJ2-7; possible D gene TRBD2, 5 bases. There are 14 residues in the CDR3. Between the trimmed V and J ends, which lost 5 bases and 7 bases, there was a span of 18 bases. CDR1 MDHEN and CDR2 SYDVKM come from the germline V gene. The CDR3 protein is CASSQRVESDEQYF. In DNA, the CDR3 is TGTGCCAGCAGTCAGAGGGTAGAGTCCGATGAGCAGTACTTC.

J is TRBJ1-2 and V is TRBV6-5; D perhaps matches TRBD1 (5 bases). CDR1 MNHEY and CDR2 SVGAGI come from the germline V gene. The CDR3 runs 14 residues. Trimming stripped 2 bases from V and 6 bases from J, with 13 bases between. The CDR3 sequence is CASSYGGRADGYTF. DNA for the CDR3: TGTGCCAGCAGTTACGGGGGTAGGGCGGATGGCTACACCTTC.

The rearrangement joins TRBV19 to TRBJ2-1; 7 nucleotides line up with TRBD1. Losses at the gene ends were 7 bases for V and 6 bases for J; bases not matched to a gene: 9. CDR3 size: 14 residues. The germline V gene encodes CDR1 LNHDA and CDR2 SQIVND (reference sequence). CDR3 in amino acids: CASTLSDRINEQFF. CDR3 coding DNA: TGTGCCAGTACCCTTTCGGACAGGATCAATGAGCAGTTCTTC.

The chain links TRBV5-1 to TRBJ2-2, with unresolved D. Between the trimmed V and J ends, which lost 0 bases and 4 bases, there was a span of 4 bases. Germline V lookup: CDR1 SGHRS, CDR2 YFSETQ. CDR3 length equals 13 residues. CDR3 DNA: TGCGCCAGCAGCTTGGAGCCCACCGGGGAGCTGTTTTTT. It codes for CASSLEPTGELFF.

Comment on this clone: Within the sample, other DNA sequences also encode this same CDR3. V usage is TRBV18 and J usage is TRBJ2-3; D ambiguous. Germline V gives CDR1 KGHSH, CDR2 LQKENI. V lost 2 bases, J lost 0 bases, and 0 bases lay in between. This CDR3 contains 12 residues. DNA for the CDR3: TGTGCCAGCTCACCAAGCACAGATACGCAGTATTTT. Amino acids: CASSPSTDTQYF. Supplemented by reference TRBV18 and TRBJ2-3, the full variable domain reads NAGVMQNPRHLVRRRGQEARLRCSPMKGHSHVYWYRQLPEEGLKFMVYLQKENIIDESGMPKERFSAEFPKEGPSILRIQQVVRGDSAAYFCASSPSTDTQYFGPGTRLTVL.

The J gene is TRBJ1-1, the V gene TRBV30; perhaps TRBD1 as D (6 bases). The CDR3 has 13 amino acids. CDR1 and CDR2 from the germline V gene are GTSNPN and SVGIG (reference sequence). The V gene lost 5 bases and the J gene lost 5 bases, with 15 bases spanning the gap. The CDR3 coding sequence is TGTGCCTGGGACGGACAGACTAGAACTGAAGCTTTCTTT. Its translation is CAWDGQTRTEAFF.

V is TRBV4-2 and J is TRBJ2-1; the D gene is possibly TRBD2 (5 bases). The CDR3 has 13 amino acids. Germline-derived CDR1 and CDR2 are LGHNA and YNFKEQ. V was pared by 0 bases and J by 8 bases, with 8 bases between. The CDR3 region has the DNA TGTGCCAGCAGCCAAGAATTGAGGGATGAGCAGTTCTTC. As protein: CASSQELRDEQFF.

The V gene is TRBV19, the J gene TRBJ1-5; 11 positions agree with TRBD1. Per germline, CDR1 LNHDA and CDR2 SQIVND (reference sequence). This CDR3 is built from 14 residues. J gave up 6 bases and V 6 bases, and 4 bases lay outside the gene matches. This CDR3 reads CASSLGQGAQPQHF. The CDR3 DNA follows: TGTGCCAGTAGCCTAGGACAGGGGGCTCAGCCCCAGCATTTT. Full variable domain (outside the CDR3, taken from reference TRBV19 and TRBJ1-5): DGGITQSPKYLFRKEGQNVTLSCEQNLNHDAMYWYRQDPGQGLRLIYYSQIVNDFQKGDIAEGYSVSREKKESFPLTVTSAQKNPTAFYLCASSLGQGAQPQHFGDGTRLSIL.

The rearrangement joins TRBV4-3 to TRBJ1-1; no clear D. Trimming removed 0 bases from V and 4 bases from J, with 12 bases in between. This CDR3 contains 15 residues. Germline V lookup: CDR1 LGHNA, CDR2 YSLEER. The CDR3 bases are TGCGCCAGCAGCCAAGATGACCGGGGATCCACTGAAGCTTTCTTT. The encoded protein is CASSQDDRGSTEAFF.

The rearrangement joins TRBV9 to TRBJ2-3; 10 bases are shared with TRBD1. This CDR3 is built from 15 residues. CDR1 is SGDLS and CDR2 is YYNGEE in the germline V gene. Trimming at V came to 4 bases and at J to 6 bases, leaving 8 bases not matched to a gene. The CDR3 protein is CASSPWDRGPDTQYF. CDR3 nucleotide sequence: TGTGCCAGCAGCCCTTGGGACAGGGGTCCCGATACGCAGTATTTT. The whole variable domain, filled in from reference TRBV9 and TRBJ2-3, reads DSGVTQTPKHLITATGQRVTLRCSPRSGDLSVYWYQQSLDQGLQFLIQYYNGEERAKGNILERFSAQQFPDLHSELNLSSLELGDSALYFCASSPWDRGPDTQYFGPGTRLTVL.

The chain joins TRBV28 to TRBJ1-1; no reliable D call. In germline, CDR1 is MDHEN, CDR2 SYDVKM. The CDR3 spans 12 residues. Trimming pared 3 bases from V and 5 bases from J, leaving 7 bases between. CDR3 in amino acids: CASSLRVTEAFF. CDR3 nucleotide sequence: TGTGCCAGCAGTTTGAGAGTGACTGAAGCTTTCTTT.

The chain has TRBV14 and TRBJ2-1; possible D gene TRBD1, 5 bases. The CDR3 sequence is 19 residues long. The germline V and J ends were trimmed by 0 bases and 8 bases, with 26 bases remaining between them. CDR1 and CDR2 (germline): SGHDN, FVKESK. CDR3 nucleotides: TGTGCCAGCAGCCAAGAGGTAGCAGGGCTCGCTCTCCGACTCCATGAGCAGTTCTTC. Its translation: CASSQEVAGLALRLHEQFF.